These 31 T cell receptor beta chains originate from one sample sequenced in a study of PD-L1 blockade in urothelial cancer (dated by TCRdb to about 2017). Library preparation was by the immunoSEQ multiplex PCR assay. The immuneACCESS repertoire file appears here via TCRdb, limited to in-frame rearrangements. These files lack a portion of the clones; in checked studies, under half of the deficit traces to unresolved V genes, and the cause of the others is not known. This sample gives tens of thousands of clones in total; around 88% of them show up just once. Around 15% of the sample belongs to the ten largest clones. Explained via the paper, the time point label denotes: pretreatment peripheral blood. This sample comprised PBMCs, obtained around atezolizumab (anti-PD-L1) treatment. Receptors originate from a woman aged 55-75 years with urothelial cancer.

The genes are TRBV18 and TRBJ2-5; the match to TRBD1 covers 7 bases. The length of the CDR3 is 16 residues. Germline V CDR1 and CDR2: KGHSH, LQKENI. The J segment lost 5 bases and the V segment lost 5 bases, leaving 14 bases of the junction unmatched. The CDR3 is CASSARTGPRVETQYF. Here the CDR3 DNA reads TGTGCCAGCTCAGCAAGGACAGGACCAAGGGTGGAGACCCAGTACTTC.

This clone was seen only once. The chain has TRBV9 and TRBJ1-3; no reliable D call. Germline V gene data show CDR1 as SGDLS and CDR2 as YYNGEE. The CDR3 consists of 15 residues. The V gene lost 0 bases and the J gene lost 2 bases, with 9 bases spanning the gap. CDR3 DNA sequence: TGTGCCAGCAGCGTAGCTCTACAGCCTGGAAACACCATATATTTT. Protein: CASSVALQPGNTIYF.

The chain couples TRBV19 to TRBJ2-7, with 10 bases identical to TRBD1. This CDR3 region has 14 residues. Unmatched junction bases numbered 4, after V lost 2 bases and J lost 6 bases. CDR1 LNHDA and CDR2 SQIVND come from the germline V gene (reference sequence). The CDR3 DNA follows: TGTGCCAGTAGTATATCTGACAGGGGGCCCGAGCAGTACTTC. This encodes CASSISDRGPEQYF.

The gene calls are TRBV27 and TRBJ2-5; D is perhaps TRBD2 (6 bases). This CDR3 has 12 amino acids. CDR1 is MNHEY and CDR2 is SMNVEV in the germline V gene (reference sequence). Trimming pared 8 bases from V and 2 bases from J, leaving 9 bases between. The CDR3 sequence: CASGGIQETQYF. The CDR3 DNA sequence: TGTGCCAGCGGGGGGATTCAAGAGACCCAGTACTTC.

V is TRBV4-3 and J is TRBJ2-7; D might be TRBD1 (6 bases). The ends were cut back, 1 base at V and 6 bases at J, with 13 bases in the middle. The CDR3 has 14 amino acids. Per germline, CDR1 LGHNA and CDR2 YSLEER. CDR3 amino acids: CASSQVGRGSEQYF. CDR3 nucleotides: TGCGCCAGCAGCCAAGTAGGCAGGGGAAGCGAGCAGTACTTC.

The chain links TRBV15 to TRBJ1-1; D is perhaps TRBD1 (5 bases). The V end lost 0 bases, the J end lost 3 bases, and 8 bases lay between the germline ends. The germline V gene has CDR1 LNHNV and CDR2 YYDKDF (reference sequence). The CDR3 runs to 14 residues. This CDR3 reads CATSRDKGHTEAFF. CDR3 nucleotide sequence: TGTGCCACCAGCAGAGATAAGGGGCACACTGAAGCTTTCTTT.

V and J are TRBV7-2 and TRBJ2-7; 9 bases map to TRBD2. Germline V gene lookup returns CDR1 SGHTA and CDR2 FQGNSA. The V and J ends lost 6 bases and 2 bases, in that order; junction bases with no gene match: 11. The CDR3 runs to 16 residues. The CDR3 reads CASSIRAGGGAYEQYF. The CDR3 coding sequence is TGTGCCAGCAGTATCCGTGCCGGCGGGGGGGCCTACGAGCAGTACTTC.

The J gene is TRBJ2-2, the V gene TRBV9; TRBD2 might be the D (5 bases). V dropped 4 bases and J dropped 4 bases, with 11 bases sitting between them. This CDR3 has 14 residues. Germline V gene lookup returns CDR1 SGDLS and CDR2 YYNGEE. CDR3 DNA sequence: TGTGCCAGCAGCCTTGGAGGCCTCACCGGGGAGCTGTTTTTT. This translates into CASSLGGLTGELFF.

This clone was observed a few times. The chain uses TRBV6-6 and TRBJ2-2; perhaps TRBD1 as D (5 bases). The CDR3 is 11 amino acids. The germline CDR1 and CDR2 sequences are MNHNY and SVGAGI (reference sequence). With 6 bases removed from V and 7 bases from J, the gap between germline ends came to 6 bases. The CDR3 DNA is TGTGCCAGCAGGGGGCTCGGGGAGCTGTTTTTT. Translating gives CASRGLGELFF.

V is TRBV28 and J is TRBJ2-1; 10 nucleotides match TRBD2. Germline values: CDR1 MDHEN, CDR2 SYDVKM. Trimming cost V 6 bases and J 5 bases; bases outside gene matches: 7. The CDR3 length is 15 residues. CDR3 protein: CASSNLAGVNNEQFF. The CDR3 DNA is TGTGCCAGCAGCAACCTAGCGGGAGTCAACAATGAGCAGTTCTTC.

The rearrangement joins TRBV7-8 to TRBJ2-5; 7 positions agree with TRBD1. The CDR3 totals 16 residues. CDR1 and CDR2 from the germline V gene are SGHVS and FQNEAQ. V lost 0 bases and J lost 2; bases outside the gene matches: 6. This chain's CDR3 is CASSLAFSGGQETQYF. CDR3 in DNA: TGTGCCAGCAGCTTAGCTTTTTCAGGGGGACAAGAGACCCAGTACTTC. The variable domain in full, with the rest retrieved from reference TRBV7-8 and TRBJ2-5, is GAGVSQSPRYKVAKRGQDVALRCDPISGHVSLFWYQQALGQGPEFLTYFQNEAQLDKSGLPSDRFFAERPEGSVSTLKIQRTQQEDSAVYLCASSLAFSGGQETQYFGPGTRLLVL.

The V call is TRBV2, the J call TRBJ2-3, with 13 bases lining up with TRBD2. Trimming removed 8 bases from V and 2 bases from J; junction bases left unmatched: 16. This CDR3 region has 19 residues. Germline assignment: CDR1 SNHLY and CDR2 FYNNEI. The CDR3 region is CASVGPGLAGVRATDTQYF. DNA of the CDR3: TGTGCCAGCGTTGGACCAGGACTAGCGGGAGTAAGGGCCACAGATACGCAGTATTTT.

The V and J genes are TRBV5-1 and TRBJ2-1; 13 bases are a match to TRBD2. The CDR3 extends over 19 amino acids. V was clipped by 3 bases and J by 6 bases; unmatched bases: 15. CDR1 and CDR2 (germline): SGHRS, YFSETQ. Here the CDR3 reads CASSSTPTSGRAWSNEQFF. DNA of the CDR3: TGCGCCAGCAGCTCCACACCTACTAGCGGGAGGGCCTGGAGCAATGAGCAGTTCTTC. Variable domain in full (rest from reference TRBV5-1 and TRBJ2-1): KAGVTQTPRYLIKTRGQQVTLSCSPISGHRSVSWYQQTPGQGLQFLFEYFSETQRNKGNFPGRFSGRQFSNSRSEMNVSTLELGDSALYLCASSSTPTSGRAWSNEQFFGPGTRLTVL.

This sequence joins TRBV6-6 and TRBJ2-3, with D possibly being TRBD1 (6 bases). The CDR3 has 14 amino acids. Trimming removed 1 base from V and 6 bases from J, with 11 bases in between. Per the germline V gene, CDR1 is MNHNY and CDR2 is SVGAGI (reference sequence). In nucleotides, the CDR3 is TGTGCCAGCAGTTACTTGGCAGGGGTTGATACGCAGTATTTT. Translating gives CASSYLAGVDTQYF.

The chain combines TRBV7-9 with TRBJ2-2; 7 bases are a match to TRBD1. With 1 base clipped from V and 3 bases from J, the junction kept 5 bases outside the gene matches. Per germline, CDR1 SEHNR and CDR2 FQNEAQ (reference sequence). This CDR3 has 16 residues. The CDR3 DNA is TGTGCCAGCAGCTTAGGACAGGGCGTATACACCGGGGAGCTGTTTTTT. Amino acid sequence: CASSLGQGVYTGELFF. Supplemented by reference TRBV7-9 and TRBJ2-2, the full variable domain reads DTGVSQNPRHKITKRGQNVTFRCDPISEHNRLYWYRQTLGQGPEFLTYFQNEAQLEKSRLLSDRFSAERPKGSFSTLEIQRTEQGDSAMYLCASSLGQGVYTGELFFGEGSRLTVL.

This clone was seen a handful of times. This chain uses TRBV4-2 with TRBJ1-5; maybe TRBD1 (6 bases). There are 12 residues in the CDR3. CDR1 LGHNA and CDR2 YNFKEQ come from the germline V gene. Between the trimmed V and J ends, which lost 6 bases and 10 bases, there was a span of 13 bases. CDR3 protein: CASSQRTVPQHF. In nucleotides, the CDR3 is TGTGCCAGCAGTCAACGGACAGTCCCCCAGCATTTT.

This clone was seen a single time. This chain links TRBV6-5 with TRBJ1-1, with 7 bases aligning to TRBD1. Trimming removed 0 bases from V and 5 bases from J; junction bases left unmatched: 6. Germline loops: CDR1 MNHEY, CDR2 SVGAGI. The CDR3 totals 15 residues. DNA of the CDR3: TGTGCCAGCAGTTACTCGAAGGGGGCTAGGACTGAAGCTTTCTTT. This translates into CASSYSKGARTEAFF.

This clone was counted only a few times. This chain joins TRBV4-3 and TRBJ2-3; no clear D. V dropped 1 base and J dropped 1 base, with 12 bases sitting between them. This CDR3 has 16 amino acids. CDR1 is LGHNA, CDR2 YSLEER, per germline. The CDR3 region is CASSQGSGLGTDTQYF. The CDR3 region has the DNA TGCGCCAGCAGCCAAGGATCAGGTCTCGGCACAGATACGCAGTATTTT.

The chain has TRBV4-3 and TRBJ1-6; a possible D gene is TRBD1 (6 bases). Germline CDR1 reads LGHNA; CDR2 reads YSLEER. The V and J ends lost 1 base and 7 bases respectively, with 11 bases between them. CDR3 size: 15 residues. The CDR3 loop reads CASSQGVGANSPLHF. In DNA form, the CDR3 reads TGCGCCAGCAGCCAAGGGGTGGGGGCAAATTCACCCCTCCACTTT.

This chain links TRBV19 with TRBJ1-1; 8 nucleotides match TRBD1. The CDR3 is 14 amino acids. CDR1 is LNHDA, CDR2 SQIVND, per germline (reference sequence). V shed 4 bases and J 5 bases; nucleotides not matched to a gene: 6. This CDR3 reads CASSTQTGGTEAFF. In nucleotides, the CDR3 is TGTGCCAGTAGTACTCAAACAGGGGGGACTGAAGCTTTCTTT.

V gene TRBV15 combines with J gene TRBJ2-5; D unresolved. This CDR3 spans 12 amino acids. V was clipped by 3 bases and J by 5 bases, with 7 bases between them. From germline, CDR1 is LNHNV and CDR2 YYDKDF (reference sequence). CDR3 residues: CATSRVQETQYF. The CDR3 DNA reads TGTGCCACCAGCAGGGTGCAGGAGACCCAGTACTTC.

The rearrangement links TRBV6-6 to TRBJ1-5; 8 positions agree with TRBD1. V shed 3 bases and J 6 bases; nucleotides not matched to a gene: 4. Germline CDR1 MNHNY, CDR2 SVGAGI (reference sequence). CDR3 length: 14 residues. Here the CDR3 DNA reads TGTGCCAGCAGTTATGGACAGGGCAGTCAGCCCCAGCATTTT. Its protein is CASSYGQGSQPQHF.

The genes are TRBV7-8 and TRBJ2-1, with D maybe TRBD2 (6 bases). In germline, CDR1 is SGHVS, CDR2 FQNEAQ. The CDR3 loop spans 15 amino acids. The ends were cut back, 5 bases at V and 7 bases at J, with 18 bases in the middle. DNA for the CDR3: TGTGCCAGCAGCACCCACTCCGGGACTTGGAATGAGCAGTTCTTC. This translates into CASSTHSGTWNEQFF.

V is TRBV15 and J is TRBJ1-1, with 9 bases fitting TRBD1. Per the germline V gene, CDR1 is LNHNV and CDR2 is YYDKDF (reference sequence). V gave up 6 bases and J gave up 0 bases; unmatched junction bases: 5. The CDR3 is made up of 15 amino acids. CDR3 bases: TGTGCCACCAGGCAAGACAGGGGGATGAACACTGAAGCTTTCTTT. Protein: CATRQDRGMNTEAFF.

The chain combines TRBV10-3 with TRBJ1-1; TRBD1 aligns across 8 bases. V lost 6 bases and J lost 0; bases outside the gene matches: 3. The germline gives CDR1 ENHRY, CDR2 SYGVKD. The CDR3 contains 14 residues. This CDR3 is CAISRTGLNTEAFF. The CDR3 DNA follows: TGTGCCATCAGCCGGACAGGGTTGAACACTGAAGCTTTCTTT.

This clone appeared a single time. V and J are TRBV4-3 and TRBJ2-1; 10 nucleotides agree with TRBD2. This CDR3 is built from 15 residues. V lost 4 bases, J lost 8 bases, and 8 bases stayed unmatched. CDR1 LGHNA and CDR2 YSLEER come from the germline V gene. CDR3 amino acids: CASSPRTSGRDEQFF. In nucleotides, the CDR3 is TGCGCCAGCAGCCCCAGGACTAGCGGCCGTGATGAGCAGTTCTTC.

The rearrangement joins TRBV19 to TRBJ2-2, with a tentative D call TRBD1 (5 bases). CDR3 length: 17 amino acids. V lost 3 bases to trimming and J lost 6 bases, with 20 bases between them. Germline CDR1 reads LNHDA; CDR2 reads SQIVND (reference sequence). The CDR3 region has the DNA TGTGCCAGTAGTATCGTAAGGAAGACAGTCTCGGCCGGGGAGCTGTTTTTT. It translates to CASSIVRKTVSAGELFF.

The CDR3 region is CASSGREANTGELFF. The CDR3 coding sequence is TGCGCCAGCAGCGGCAGGGAGGCGAACACCGGGGAGCTGTTTTTT. The chain uses TRBV5-1 and TRBJ2-2, with D tentatively TRBD2 (6 bases). V gave up 4 bases and J gave up 0 bases, with 10 bases separating them. The CDR3 has 15 residues. Germline V lookup: CDR1 SGHRS, CDR2 YFSETQ.

The chain joins TRBV11-2 to TRBJ2-5; tentative D call: TRBD2 (6 bases). Deletions cut 5 bases from V and 1 base from J, with 14 bases between. This CDR3 is built from 15 residues. CDR1 and CDR2 (germline): SGHAT, FQNNGV. The CDR3 spells CASSLNPGLQETQYF. The CDR3 DNA follows: TGTGCCAGCAGCCTGAACCCGGGACTCCAAGAGACCCAGTACTTC.

The J gene is TRBJ2-5, the V gene TRBV9, with 15 bases lining up with TRBD2. Per the germline V gene, CDR1 is SGDLS and CDR2 is YYNGEE. This CDR3 is built from 16 residues. Unmatched junction bases numbered 4, after V lost 3 bases and J lost 4 bases. Here the CDR3 reads CASSAGTSGRRETQYF. CDR3 sequence (DNA): TGTGCCAGCAGCGCCGGGACTAGCGGGAGGAGAGAGACCCAGTACTTC.

The chain recombines TRBV10-3 with TRBJ2-7; tentatively, D is TRBD1 (6 bases). The CDR3 contains 13 residues. V was pared by 6 bases and J by 5 bases, with 14 bases between. CDR1 and CDR2 from the germline V gene are ENHRY and SYGVKD. The CDR3 bases are TGTGCCATCAGGGGGAACGACAGGAACGAGCAGTACTTC. Translating gives CAIRGNDRNEQYF.